A selection of T cell receptor beta chains follows, all from one sample in a study of T-cell memory formation after mild COVID-19. TCRdb called the 5' RACE reads again in MiXCR, with one record for every CDR3 protein. The sample includes around 450,000 distinct CDR3 sequences, around 20% seen only once; the top ten take 8.4%. The sample was PBMCs or a T cell subset sorted from them (not recorded which). The receptors come from an adult woman who had mild COVID-19 (a few samples of this study predate the infection). Cell type and time point are not known. The CDR3 runs from the conserved cysteine through the conserved F or W. The D gene is left open where the match is weak. The size entry is marked missing in some rows and otherwise reads once, few, many or a size class.

TRBD2,TRBV6-5,TRBJ2-2,few,TGTGCCAGCACGAGACTAGCGGCGAACACCGGGGAGCTGTTTTTT,CASTRLAANTGELFF
NA,TRBV6-5,TRBJ1-2,NA,TGTGCCAGCAGTTACTCGATCGCAATAGAGAATAACTATGGCTACACCTTC,CASSYSIAIENNYGYTF
NA,TRBV4-3,TRBJ1-2,NA,TGCGCCAGCAGCCAAGTCTCAGGGGACTATGGCTACACCTTC,CASSQVSGDYGYTF
NA,TRBV5-4,TRBJ2-7,NA,TGTGCCAGCAGCTTGGGTCTCAGAACCTACGAGCAGTACTTC,CASSLGLRTYEQYF
NA,TRBV24-1,TRBJ2-3,NA,TGTGCCACCAGTCACTGGGGAAGCACAGATACGCAGTATTTT,CATSHWGSTDTQYF
NA,TRBV27,TRBJ1-2,NA,TGTGCCAGCGGAGAGGGGGAGAACTATGGCTACACCTTC,CASGEGENYGYTF
NA,TRBV25-1,TRBJ2-5,NA,TGTGCCAGCACACGGCAGGACCAAGAGACCCAGTACTTC,CASTRQDQETQYF
NA,TRBV5-1,TRBJ1-2,NA,TGCGCCAGCAGCTTGGGCAGCGCTAACTATGGCTACACCTTC,CASSLGSANYGYTF
TRBD1,TRBV12-3/TRBV12-4,TRBJ1-1,few,TGTGCCAGCAGCGCACCAGGGGGCGCGGACACTGAAGCTTTCTTT,CASSAPGGADTEAFF
NA,TRBV12-3/TRBV12-4,TRBJ2-7,few,TGTGCCAGCAGTTGGGGCGGAACCTACGAGCAGTACTTC,CASSWGGTYEQYF
TRBD1,TRBV15,TRBJ1-1,few,TGTGCCACCAGCCCTTTCCGCTTACAGGGGGCTTCTGAAGCTTTCTTT,CATSPFRLQGASEAFF
NA,TRBV6-2/TRBV6-3,TRBJ1-1,NA,TGTGCCAGCAGTTACCTATGGGGAGCTGAAGCTTTCTTT,CASSYLWGAEAFF
NA,TRBV3-1,TRBJ2-3,few,TGTGCCAGCAGCCAAGCAGGACCCACAGATACGCAGTATTTT,CASSQAGPTDTQYF
TRBD2,TRBV7-3,TRBJ2-5,many,TGTGCCAGCAGCCGCGGGGCTAGCGGGGGGGCGAGTCGAGAGACCCAGTACTTC,CASSRGASGGASRETQYF
NA,TRBV7-7,TRBJ2-5,few,TGTGCCAGCAGCTCTGGGAAGCGGGAGACCCAGTACTTC,CASSSGKRETQYF
NA,TRBV7-9,TRBJ2-7,NA,TGTGCCAGCAGCTCCAACTTTGGAGAGCAGTACTTC,CASSSNFGEQYF
TRBD1,TRBV5-1,TRBJ2-6,NA,TGCGCCAGCGGCAGGGGGCACTCTGGGGCCAACGTCCTGACTTTC,CASGRGHSGANVLTF
NA,TRBV7-2,TRBJ2-7,few,TGTGCCAGCAGCTCGTGGTCGGCGTTAAAGGGGCAGTACTTC,CASSSWSALKGQYF
TRBD1,TRBV20-1,TRBJ1-1,NA,TGCAGTACCTCAGACAGGGGGCTTGGTAACACTGAAGCTTTCTTT,CSTSDRGLGNTEAFF
NA,TRBV29-1,TRBJ2-3,NA,TGCAGCGCCCGAAACACAGATACGCAGTATTTT,CSARNTDTQYF
TRBD1,TRBV5-1,TRBJ1-1,NA,TGCGCCAGCAGCTTGGGACAGGGGGTCATGAACACTGAAGCTTTCTTT,CASSLGQGVMNTEAFF
NA,TRBV29-1,TRBJ2-3,few,TGCAGCGTTGAAGATCAATTCAGGCAGGGACGCGCAGATACGCAGTATTTT,CSVEDQFRQGRADTQYF
NA,TRBV7-9,TRBJ2-5,NA,TGTGCCAGCAGCTTAGCGGGGGCAGGGGAGGAAGAGACCCAGTACTTC,CASSLAGAGEEETQYF
NA,TRBV7-9,TRBJ2-1,many,TGTGCCAGCAGCTCTCGGGACGGGAGCTCCTACAATGAGCAGTTCTTC,CASSSRDGSSYNEQFF
NA,TRBV7-2,TRBJ2-1,NA,TGTGCCAGCAGACCAAGGCCGACTCTGGACAATGAGCAGTTCTTC,CASRPRPTLDNEQFF
TRBD2,TRBV7-6,TRBJ2-7,NA,TGTGCCAGCAGCCCCGGGACTAGCGGGGAAGGCGAGCAGTACTTC,CASSPGTSGEGEQYF
TRBD1,TRBV2,TRBJ1-5,few,TGTGCCAGCAGTAGGACAGGGGGCCGTCAGCCCCAGCATTTT,CASSRTGGRQPQHF
NA,TRBV7-9,TRBJ2-7,many,TGTGCCAGCAGTCCTGACACCTACGAGCAGTACTTC,CASSPDTYEQYF
TRBD2,TRBV5-5,TRBJ2-3,few,TGTGCCAGCAGCCGACTAGCGGGAGACGGGACGCAGTATTTT,CASSRLAGDGTQYF
TRBD2,TRBV12-3/TRBV12-4,TRBJ2-3,NA,TGTGCCAGCAGTTTCGGGACTAGCGGGTGGACAGATACGCAGTATTTT,CASSFGTSGWTDTQYF
NA,TRBV5-1,TRBJ2-7,few,TGCGCCAGCAGCTTGGATGAGGGGTCGGAGTACTTC,CASSLDEGSEYF
NA,TRBV7-8,TRBJ2-4,NA,TGTGCCAGCAGCCCCGGTCTTCCGCGGACGACTAAAAACATTCAGTACTTC,CASSPGLPRTTKNIQYF
NA,TRBV7-2,TRBJ1-2,NA,TGTGCCAGCAGCTTCAGGGAGGGAGCTTACTATGGCTACACCTTC,CASSFREGAYYGYTF
TRBD1,TRBV20-1,TRBJ1-2,few,TGCAGTGCTGACCGACAGGGGACTAACTATGGCTACACCTTC,CSADRQGTNYGYTF
TRBD1,TRBV19,TRBJ2-7,NA,TGTGCCAGTAGTATTACCCCGGACAGGAGCTACGAGCAGTACTTC,CASSITPDRSYEQYF
NA,TRBV5-1,TRBJ2-5,many,TGCGCCAGCAGCTTGGCATGGGAGGACCAAGAGACCCAGTACTTC,CASSLAWEDQETQYF
NA,TRBV29-1,TRBJ2-5,NA,TGCAGCGTTGGCGGCAGACGAGAGACCCAGTACTTC,CSVGGRRETQYF
NA,TRBV18,TRBJ1-1,NA,TGTGCCAGCCGAGAGACTGCCCTGAACACTGAAGCTTTCTTT,CASRETALNTEAFF
TRBD2,TRBV6-2/TRBV6-3,TRBJ2-5,NA,TGTGCCAGCAGTTACCGGGCGGGGGGCCCAGAGACCCAGTACTTC,CASSYRAGGPETQYF
NA,TRBV3-1,TRBJ1-5,NA,TGTGCCAGCAGCCAAAGTCAGGGATATAAGCCCCAGCATTTT,CASSQSQGYKPQHF
NA,TRBV12-3/TRBV12-4,TRBJ1-6,NA,TGTGCCAGCAGTTTGTCCATGGGCGACAGTAATTCACCCCTCCACTTT,CASSLSMGDSNSPLHF
TRBD2,TRBV5-1,TRBJ2-7,many,TGCGCCAGCAGCTTGGTAGCGGGAGCCGCACATGGGCGGCAGTACTTC,CASSLVAGAAHGRQYF
NA,TRBV7-2,TRBJ2-7,NA,TGTGCCAGCAGCTTCCACAGAGAGCAGTACTTC,CASSFHREQYF
TRBD2,TRBV18,TRBJ2-7,NA,TGTGCCAGCCGGACTAGCGGGGTGAGCTCCTACGAGCAGTACTTC,CASRTSGVSSYEQYF
NA,TRBV6-2/TRBV6-3,TRBJ1-5,few,TGTGCCAGCAGTTACGGGCGCGGGAATCAGCCCCAGCATTTT,CASSYGRGNQPQHF
TRBD2,TRBV25-1,TRBJ2-3,NA,TGTGCCAGCTGGACTAGCGGGGCGGATACGCAGTATTTT,CASWTSGADTQYF
NA,TRBV9,TRBJ2-3,few,TGTGCCAGCAGCCCCGGGTCGCGGGAAACGCAGTATTTT,CASSPGSRETQYF
NA,TRBV4-1,TRBJ1-1,few,TGCGCCAGCAGCCCATCCCTCCGGGACGGTGAAGCTTTCTTT,CASSPSLRDGEAFF
TRBD1,TRBV18,TRBJ1-1,few,TGTGCCAGCTCAACTACTACAGGGGGCGCTGAAGCTTTCTTT,CASSTTTGGAEAFF
TRBD1,TRBV7-8,TRBJ2-7,few,TGTGCCAGCAGCTTAGAGTTCCGGGACAGATCCCCCTGGTACTTC,CASSLEFRDRSPWYF
NA,TRBV5-6,TRBJ2-7,NA,TGTGCCAGCAGCTTGGGTTCAGGGAGTCCCCGCTCCTACGAGCAGTACTTC,CASSLGSGSPRSYEQYF
NA,TRBV5-6,TRBJ1-3,few,TGTGCCAGCAGCTTCGGACTCAACTCTGGAAACACCATATATTTT,CASSFGLNSGNTIYF
NA,TRBV29-1,TRBJ2-7,NA,TGCAGCGCCATACGAATAACAGGGAGCTACGAGCAGTACTTC,CSAIRITGSYEQYF
TRBD2,TRBV11-2,TRBJ2-1,NA,TGTGCCAGCATCAAAGGGGTAGCGGGAGGGCCAGGCGAGGATGAGCAGTTCTTC,CASIKGVAGGPGEDEQFF